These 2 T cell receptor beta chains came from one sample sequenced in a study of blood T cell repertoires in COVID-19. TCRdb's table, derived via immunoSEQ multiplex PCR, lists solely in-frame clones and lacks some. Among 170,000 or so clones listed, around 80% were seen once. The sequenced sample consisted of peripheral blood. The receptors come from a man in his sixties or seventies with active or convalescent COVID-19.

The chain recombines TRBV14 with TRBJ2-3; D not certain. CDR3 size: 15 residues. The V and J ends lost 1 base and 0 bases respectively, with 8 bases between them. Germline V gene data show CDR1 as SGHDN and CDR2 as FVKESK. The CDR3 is CASSQVPYSTDTQYF. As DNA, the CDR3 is TGTGCCAGCAGCCAAGTCCCCTATAGCACAGATACGCAGTATTTT.

In nucleotides, the CDR3 is TGTGCCAGCAGTGGACTATCATACGGCGGGGAGACCCAGTACTTC. Its translation is CASSGLSYGGETQYF. The V call is TRBV2, the J call TRBJ2-5; possible D gene TRBD2, 5 bases. The CDR3 has 15 amino acids. The germline CDR1 and CDR2 sequences are SNHLY and FYNNEI. The V end was cut by 4 bases, the J end by 5 bases, with 17 bases between.